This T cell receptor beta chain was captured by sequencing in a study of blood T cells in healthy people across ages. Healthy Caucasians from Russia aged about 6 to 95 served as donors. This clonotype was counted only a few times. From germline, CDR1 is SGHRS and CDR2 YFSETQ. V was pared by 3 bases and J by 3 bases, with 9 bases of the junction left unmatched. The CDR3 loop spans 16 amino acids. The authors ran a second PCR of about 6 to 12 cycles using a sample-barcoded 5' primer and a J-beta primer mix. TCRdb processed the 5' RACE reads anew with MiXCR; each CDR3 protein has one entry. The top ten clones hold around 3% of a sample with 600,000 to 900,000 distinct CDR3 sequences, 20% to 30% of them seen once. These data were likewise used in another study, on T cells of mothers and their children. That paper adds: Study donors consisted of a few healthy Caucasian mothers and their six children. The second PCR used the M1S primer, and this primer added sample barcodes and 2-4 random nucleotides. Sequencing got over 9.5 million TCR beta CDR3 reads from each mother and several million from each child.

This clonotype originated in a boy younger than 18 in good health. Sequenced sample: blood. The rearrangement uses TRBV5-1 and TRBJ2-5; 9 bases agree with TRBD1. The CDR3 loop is CASSSPPGQGKETQYF. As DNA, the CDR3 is TGCGCCAGCAGCTCTCCCCCTGGACAGGGGAAAGAGACCCAGTACTTC.